The rows below give T cell receptor beta chains drawn from one sample of a study of shared clonotypes between healthy human individuals. Sequenced by immunoSEQ multiplex PCR; TCRdb stores in-frame clones only, minus some. This table has 2,500,000 or so clones, 93% appearing once. Sample: naive CD4+ T cells from PBMCs. All receptors derive from a man between 18 and 35 years old in good health. Some clones in this sample may be carry-over from other donors' samples. CDR3s include the opening cysteine and the closing phenylalanine or tryptophan. Each record gives: CDR3 length, V gene, D gene, clone size, J gene, CDR3 DNA, CDR3 protein. A D gene is named only where the DNA matches it firmly. The size entry is marked missing in some rows and otherwise reads once, few, many or a size class.

14	TRBV29-1	TRBD2	.	TRBJ2-1	TGCAGCACAAGGTCTAGCGGGAGGCCCAATGAGCAGTTCTTC	CSTRSSGRPNEQFF
15	TRBV9	TRBD2	.	TRBJ2-1	TGTGCCAGCAGCGTAGGACTAGCGGACTACAATGAGCAGTTCTTC	CASSVGLADYNEQFF
16	TRBV7-9	.	.	TRBJ2-1	TGTGCCAGCAGCCAGGGACCCATGAGGTCCTACAATGAGCAGTTCTTC	CASSQGPMRSYNEQFF
15	TRBV27	TRBD2	once	TRBJ2-7	TGTGCCAGCAGTATGACTAGCGCGGGCCCCTACGAGCAGTACTTC	CASSMTSAGPYEQYF
14	TRBV19	TRBD1	.	TRBJ2-1	TGTGCCAGTATAGGACCGGACAGGGCGGGTGAGCAGTTCTTC	CASIGPDRAGEQFF
12	TRBV2	.	.	TRBJ2-1	TGTGCCAGCCAGACAGCCTACAATGAGCAGTTCTTC	CASQTAYNEQFF
11	TRBV19	.	few	TRBJ2-7	TGTGCCAGTAGTTTTCTTCACGAGCAGTACTTC	CASSFLHEQYF
16	TRBV4-2	TRBD1	.	TRBJ1-3	TGTGCCAGCAGCCCAGGGACAGCAGGGTCCGGGCACACCATATATTTT	CASSPGTAGSGHTIYF
13	TRBV30	TRBD2	.	TRBJ2-7	TGTGCCTGGAGTGCGGGAGGGCCCTCCGAGCAGTACTTC	CAWSAGGPSEQYF
13	TRBV2	TRBD1	once	TRBJ2-5	TGTGCCAGCAGTTCGGACAGGGCTGGGACCCAGTACTTC	CASSSDRAGTQYF
15	TRBV30	.	.	TRBJ1-2	TGTGCCTGGAGTTCCAGGACAAGCTGGACCTATGGCTACACCTTC	CAWSSRTSWTYGYTF
13	TRBV5-1	.	few	TRBJ1-1	TGCGCCAGCAGTGAATCGGTGAAGGTGAAAGCTTTCTTT	CASSESVKVKAFF
14	TRBV19	.	.	TRBJ1-2	TGTGCCAGTAGTTACATGGACAGCCGCTATGGCTACACCTTC	CASSYMDSRYGYTF
14	TRBV6-6	TRBD1	.	TRBJ1-1	TGTGCCAGCAGGCTGGGACAGGGGTCCACTGAAGCTTTCTTT	CASRLGQGSTEAFF
16	TRBV5-1	.	.	TRBJ1-3	TGCGCCAGCAGCTTGGTCGGGACACTCTCTGGAAACACCATATATTTT	CASSLVGTLSGNTIYF
16	TRBV5-1	TRBD2	.	TRBJ2-3	TGCGCCAGCAGCTTGGGGCTAGCGGGACTCACAGATACGCAGTATTTT	CASSLGLAGLTDTQYF
16	TRBV7-2	TRBD2	.	TRBJ2-3	TGTGCCAGCAGCTTGAGCGGGAGGCCCTCCACAGATACGCAGTATTTT	CASSLSGRPSTDTQYF
16	TRBV28	TRBD1	.	TRBJ1-2	TGTGCCAGCAGCATCGGGACAGGGCAAGGGAGGAATGGCTACACCTTC	CASSIGTGQGRNGYTF
15	TRBV28	.	.	TRBJ1-2	TGTGCCAGCGAAACGGGGGAACCCCAAGGCTATGGCTACACCTTC	CASETGEPQGYGYTF
16	TRBV9	.	.	TRBJ2-2	TGTGCCAGCAGCGCCCGAAGGGTCGGAGAAACCGGGGAGCTGTTTTTT	CASSARRVGETGELFF
13	TRBV6-6	.	.	TRBJ2-7	TGTGCCAGCGGGAGGCGAGGGGATAACGAGCAGTACTTC	CASGRRGDNEQYF
15	TRBV11-2	.	.	TRBJ1-3	TGTGCCAGCAGCTCCTCGCGGGGGAAAGGAAACACCATATATTTT	CASSSSRGKGNTIYF
13	TRBV18	.	.	TRBJ2-3	TGTGCCAGCTCACCACCAGGGACAGATACGCAGTATTTT	CASSPPGTDTQYF
11	TRBV20-1	.	.	TRBJ1-1	TGCAGTGCCCGGGTCAACACTGAAGCTTTCTTT	CSARVNTEAFF
14	TRBV6-5	TRBD1	.	TRBJ2-7	TGTGCCAGCAGTTATCGACAGGGCTCGAGTGAGCAGTACTTC	CASSYRQGSSEQYF
16	TRBV7-9	.	.	TRBJ2-7	TGTGCCAGCAGCTCAGTCGGGTGGCAGGGGCTCTACGAGCAGTACTTC	CASSSVGWQGLYEQYF
14	TRBV5-4	.	.	TRBJ2-5	TGTGCCAGCAGCGAGGCGGGAAGGGTAGAGACCCAGTACTTC	CASSEAGRVETQYF
13	TRBV29-1	TRBD1	.	TRBJ1-4	TGCAGCGGGAAGGGGGCAGGGGAGGAAAAACTGTTTTTT	CSGKGAGEEKLFF
14	TRBV19	.	.	TRBJ2-5	TGTGCCAGTAGTATCTATCAGGGCCAAGAGACCCAGTACTTC	CASSIYQGQETQYF
15	TRBV5-4	TRBD1	.	TRBJ2-7	TGTGCCAGCAGCTTGGTGGGGGTACAGGGGCCCGAGCAGTACTTC	CASSLVGVQGPEQYF
13	TRBV2	TRBD1	.	TRBJ2-1	TGTGCCAGCAGTGGGGACAGGGAGGCTGAGCAGTTCTTC	CASSGDREAEQFF
15	TRBV28	TRBD2	.	TRBJ2-5	TGTGCCAGCAGAGGGGGACTAGCGGGAGTGGAGACCCAGTACTTC	CASRGGLAGVETQYF
15	TRBV2	.	.	TRBJ1-4	TGTGCCAGCAGTGAGCAGGGGACAACTAATGAAAAACTGTTTTTT	CASSEQGTTNEKLFF
15	TRBV7-9	.	.	TRBJ2-5	TGTGCCAGCAGCTTAGAGACCCTCCGGGCAGGGACCCAGTACTTC	CASSLETLRAGTQYF
14	TRBV18	TRBD1	.	TRBJ2-7	TGTGCCAGCCGGGACAGGGAGGGTCCCTACGAGCAGTACTTC	CASRDREGPYEQYF
16	TRBV28	.	.	TRBJ2-1	TGTGCCAGCAGAATCCCTCGGAGACCTCCTGACAATGAGCAGTTCTTC	CASRIPRRPPDNEQFF
15	TRBV6-5	.	.	TRBJ2-1	TGTGCCAGCAGTTACTCGGTAGGGTACGTCAATGAGCAGTTCTTC	CASSYSVGYVNEQFF
14	TRBV28	.	once	TRBJ2-1	TGTGCCAGCAGTCAACTCTTCGAGAACAATGAGCAGTTCTTC	CASSQLFENNEQFF
12	TRBV6-5	.	.	TRBJ2-7	TGTGCCAGCAGTCCAGGGTCCTACGAGCAGTACTTC	CASSPGSYEQYF
16	TRBV4-1	.	.	TRBJ1-2	TGCGCCAGCAGCCAAGTATCGTCGGGGGTCGGCTATGGCTACACCTTC	CASSQVSSGVGYGYTF
16	TRBV5-1	.	.	TRBJ2-6	TGCGCCAGCAGTAGGGACGATTTCTCTGGGGCCAACGTCCTGACTTTC	CASSRDDFSGANVLTF
12	TRBV12-2	.	.	TRBJ1-2	TGTGCAACCCTCCACGAGGACTATGGCTACACCTTC	CATLHEDYGYTF
17	TRBV7-2	.	.	TRBJ2-6	TGTGCCAGCAGCTTATTCCCTCTAGTGTCTGGGGCCAACGTCCTGACTTTC	CASSLFPLVSGANVLTF
14	TRBV5-1	.	.	TRBJ2-5	TGCGCCAGCAGCATCACAGGTGCTCAAGAGACCCAGTACTTC	CASSITGAQETQYF
16	TRBV4-1	TRBD1	.	TRBJ2-4	TGCGCCAGCAGCCAGGGAAGACAGGGGACTTCAAACATTCAGTACTTC	CASSQGRQGTSNIQYF
14	TRBV6-5	.	.	TRBJ2-5	TGTGCCAGCAGTTACGGGGGGCCGACGGAGACCCAGTACTTC	CASSYGGPTETQYF
13	TRBV27	.	.	TRBJ1-6	TGTGCCAGCAGTTACCAACCTAATTCACCCCTCCACTTT	CASSYQPNSPLHF
15	TRBV6-6	.	.	TRBJ2-7	TGTGCCAGCAGTTACTCCGGGGGATCCACCTACGAGCAGTACTTC	CASSYSGGSTYEQYF
11	TRBV29-1	TRBD2	.	TRBJ2-7	TGCAGCGTGGGACTAGCTTACGAGCAGTACTTC	CSVGLAYEQYF
13	TRBV7-7	.	few	TRBJ2-2	TGTGCCAGCAGCGAGACGCGGTCCGGGGAGCTGTTTTTT	CASSETRSGELFF
14	TRBV7-2	TRBD2	.	TRBJ2-5	TGTGCCAGCAGGATAGCGGGAGCTTCGGAGACCCAGTACTTC	CASRIAGASETQYF
12	TRBV29-1	.	.	TRBJ2-4	TGCAGCGTTGAACTAGCCAAAAACATTCAGTACTTC	CSVELAKNIQYF
14	TRBV7-3	.	.	TRBJ2-5	TGTGCCAGCAGCTCCTCCGCGCCCCAAGAGACCCAGTACTTC	CASSSSAPQETQYF